These T cell receptor beta chains were read from a single sample in a study of T cells in Graves' hyperthyroidism and ophthalmopathy. One entry per CDR3 protein results from TCRdb running MiXCR on the multiplex PCR reads. The repertoire holds more than 150,000 distinct CDR3 sequences, with approximately 15% as singletons. The sample consisted of blood. The source is a woman in her forties or fifties with Graves' hyperthyroidism. CDR3s include the opening cysteine and the closing phenylalanine or tryptophan. A D gene is named only where the DNA matches it firmly. A clone size is listed for some rows: how often the clone was seen (once, few, many), or a class if it is expanded.

clone_size	j_call	v_call	d_call	cdr3_aa	cdr3_nt
NA	TRBJ2-2	TRBV9	TRBD2	CASSDRGLATGELFF	TGTGCCAGCAGCGATAGAGGACTAGCCACCGGGGAGCTGTTTTTT
many	TRBJ1-1	TRBV5-1	NA	CASSLVRGGTEAFF	TGCGCCAGCAGCTTAGTTAGGGGGGGCACTGAAGCTTTCTTT
few	TRBJ2-5	TRBV7-3	NA	CASSLQEGGQETQYF	TGTGCCAGCAGCCTCCAGGAGGGCGGCCAAGAGACCCAGTACTTC
many	TRBJ2-5	TRBV7-2	NA	CASSLIQTQYF	TGTGCCAGCAGCTTAATTCAGACCCAGTACTTC
many	TRBJ1-2	TRBV28	TRBD1	CASLDRNYGYTF	TGTGCCAGTCTGGACAGGAACTATGGCTACACCTTC
many	TRBJ1-1	TRBV6-1	TRBD1	CASSKTGVEMNTEAFF	TGTGCCAGCAGCAAGACAGGGGTGGAAATGAACACTGAAGCTTTCTTT
many	TRBJ1-6	TRBV25-1	NA	CASSELGGGRGGSPLHF	TGTGCCAGCAGTGAATTGGGTGGGGGGCGAGGAGGTTCACCCCTCCACTTT
many	TRBJ1-5	TRBV28	TRBD1	CASSFVRGLSNQPQHF	TGTGCCAGCAGTTTCGTCAGGGGGCTAAGCAATCAGCCCCAGCATTTT
many	TRBJ2-5	TRBV11-2	NA	CASSRSRGGRETQYF	TGTGCCAGCAGTCGTAGCCGCGGGGGCCGAGAGACCCAGTACTTC
NA	TRBJ2-6	TRBV4-2	NA	CASSQAASSGANVLTF	TGTGCCAGCAGCCAAGCAGCAAGCTCTGGGGCCAACGTCCTGACTTTC
many	TRBJ1-1	TRBV19	NA	CASGEVNTEAFF	TGTGCCTCGGGGGAAGTGAACACTGAAGCTTTCTTT
many	TRBJ2-5	TRBV7-8	NA	CASTPVLGGGPQETQYF	TGTGCCAGCACCCCCGTATTGGGGGGGGGCCCCCAAGAGACCCAGTACTTC
many	TRBJ2-5	TRBV3-1	NA	CASSQGTAEETQYF	TGTGCCAGCAGCCAAGGGACGGCGGAAGAGACCCAGTACTTC
few	TRBJ1-5	TRBV18	NA	CASTPGGGGNQPQHF	TGTGCCAGCACACCGGGGGGGGGTGGCAATCAGCCCCAGCATTTT
many	TRBJ1-5	TRBV27	NA	CASSSLGARAHNQPQHF	TGTGCCAGCAGTTCCCTGGGGGCTAGGGCTCACAATCAGCCCCAGCATTTT
many	TRBJ1-2	TRBV7-9	NA	CASSLGLEPYGYTF	TGTGCCAGCAGCTTAGGCCTGGAGCCCTATGGCTACACCTTC
NA	TRBJ2-5	TRBV5-1	TRBD2	CASSSGGLAGGETQYF	TGCGCCAGCAGCTCGGGGGGACTAGCGGGGGGAGAGACCCAGTACTTC
many	TRBJ1-1	TRBV7-9	NA	CASSSNKGSPPNTEAFF	TGTGCCAGCAGCTCTAACAAGGGGTCCCCGCCCAACACTGAAGCTTTCTTT
NA	TRBJ1-3	TRBV7-9	NA	CASSRGERVSGNTIYF	TGTGCCAGCAGCCGCGGTGAGAGGGTCTCTGGAAACACCATATATTTT
many	TRBJ1-1	TRBV11-2	NA	CASSQTSGTEAFF	TGTGCCAGCAGCCAAACATCCGGCACTGAAGCTTTCTTT
NA	TRBJ2-1	TRBV6-1	TRBD2	CASRPSSGRIGEQFF	TGTGCCAGCAGGCCCTCTAGCGGGAGAATAGGTGAGCAGTTCTTC
NA	TRBJ2-1	TRBV19	TRBD1	CASSISGGSYNEQFF	TGTGCCAGTAGTATATCAGGGGGCTCCTACAATGAGCAGTTCTTC
many	TRBJ1-1	TRBV28	NA	CASSRTVMNTEAFF	TGTGCCAGCAGTCGGACAGTCATGAACACTGAAGCTTTCTTT
NA	TRBJ2-2	TRBV7-9	NA	CASSLSSSDAGELFF	TGTGCCAGCAGCCTAAGCTCGTCCGATGCCGGGGAGCTGTTTTTT
few	TRBJ1-2	TRBV27	NA	CASSFGRWGYGYTF	TGTGCCAGCAGTTTCGGGCGATGGGGGTATGGCTACACCTTC
NA	TRBJ1-1	TRBV11-2	NA	CASSSTVGGRENTEAFF	TGTGCCAGTAGCTCCACCGTAGGAGGGAGAGAGAACACTGAAGCTTTCTTT
NA	TRBJ2-1	TRBV7-9	NA	CASSPGSGGVYNEQFF	TGTGCCAGCAGCCCAGGGTCCGGTGGGGTTTACAATGAGCAGTTCTTC
NA	TRBJ2-3	TRBV2	TRBD1	CAIKAGTGGADTQYF	TGTGCCATCAAAGCCGGGACAGGGGGCGCAGATACGCAGTATTTT
few	TRBJ2-2	TRBV4-3	NA	CASSQGRRNTGELFF	TGCGCCAGCAGCCAGGGTCGCAGGAACACCGGGGAGCTGTTTTTT